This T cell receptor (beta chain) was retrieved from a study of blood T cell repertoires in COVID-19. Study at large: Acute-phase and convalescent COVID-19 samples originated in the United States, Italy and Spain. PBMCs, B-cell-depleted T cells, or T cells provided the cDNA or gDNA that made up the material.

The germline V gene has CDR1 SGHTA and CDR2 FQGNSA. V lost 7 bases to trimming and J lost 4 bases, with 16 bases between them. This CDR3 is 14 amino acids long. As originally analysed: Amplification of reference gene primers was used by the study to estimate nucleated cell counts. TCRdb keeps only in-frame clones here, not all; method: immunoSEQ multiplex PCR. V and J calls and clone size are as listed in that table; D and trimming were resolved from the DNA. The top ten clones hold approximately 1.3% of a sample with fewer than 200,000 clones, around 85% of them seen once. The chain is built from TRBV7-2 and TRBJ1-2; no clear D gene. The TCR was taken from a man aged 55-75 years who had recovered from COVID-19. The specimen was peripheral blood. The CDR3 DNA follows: TGTGCCAGCACCTCTCCTTCGGGAGGCTATGGCTACACCTTC. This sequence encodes CASTSPSGGYGYTF.